Below, one T cell receptor (beta chain) is given with its context. Its matching antigen is unknown. This sample is part of a study of blood T cells in healthy people across ages. Primed by a sample-barcoded 5' primer and a J-beta primer mix, a second PCR proceeded for roughly 7 to 12 cycles. TCRdb analysed the 5' RACE reads with MiXCR anew, one entry per CDR3 protein. This table holds 700,000 to 800,000 distinct CDR3 sequences, around 40% found once. Germline V gene sequence: CDR1 MNHEY, CDR2 SVGEGT. The CDR3 has 15 amino acids. V was shortened by 7 bases and J by 3 bases, with 19 bases between the two germline ends. General study results and limits: More naive CD4+ cells and higher diversity were found in long-lived than in aged donors. With naive T cell percentage, TCR beta diversity showed a strong correlation.

This receptor was identified in an older woman in good health. The chain has TRBV6-2 or TRBV6-3 and TRBJ2-7, with a possible D match to TRBD2 (5 bases). The sample consisted of blood. The CDR3 sequence: CASISIGLSYYEQYF. The CDR3 DNA follows: TGTGCCAGCATAAGCATTGGACTGAGCTACTACGAGCAGTACTTC.